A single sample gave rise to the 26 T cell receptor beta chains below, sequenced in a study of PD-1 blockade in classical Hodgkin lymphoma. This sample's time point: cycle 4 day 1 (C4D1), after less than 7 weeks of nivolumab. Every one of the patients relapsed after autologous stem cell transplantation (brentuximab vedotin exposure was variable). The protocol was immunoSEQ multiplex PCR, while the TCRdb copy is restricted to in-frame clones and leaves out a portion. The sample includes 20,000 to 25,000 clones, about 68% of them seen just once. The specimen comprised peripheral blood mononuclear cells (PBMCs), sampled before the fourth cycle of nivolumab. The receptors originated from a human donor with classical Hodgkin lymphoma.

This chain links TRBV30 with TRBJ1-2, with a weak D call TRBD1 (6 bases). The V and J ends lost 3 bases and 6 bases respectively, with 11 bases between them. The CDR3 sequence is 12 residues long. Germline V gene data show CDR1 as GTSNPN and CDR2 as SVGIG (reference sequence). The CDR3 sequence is CAWSTGSNGYTF. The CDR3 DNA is TGTGCCTGGAGCACAGGGTCTAATGGCTACACCTTC.

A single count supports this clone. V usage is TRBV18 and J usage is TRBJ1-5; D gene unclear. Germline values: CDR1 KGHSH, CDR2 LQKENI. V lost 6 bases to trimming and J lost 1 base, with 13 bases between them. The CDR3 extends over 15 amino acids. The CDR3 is CASSRTENSNQPQHF. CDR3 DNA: TGTGCCAGCTCCCGGACCGAGAACAGCAATCAGCCCCAGCATTTT.

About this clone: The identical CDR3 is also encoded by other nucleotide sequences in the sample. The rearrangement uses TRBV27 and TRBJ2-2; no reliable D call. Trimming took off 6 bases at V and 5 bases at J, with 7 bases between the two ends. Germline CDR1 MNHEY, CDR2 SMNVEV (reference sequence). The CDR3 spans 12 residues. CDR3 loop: CASRGFTGELFF. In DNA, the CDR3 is TGTGCCAGCAGGGGGTTTACCGGGGAGCTGTTTTTT.

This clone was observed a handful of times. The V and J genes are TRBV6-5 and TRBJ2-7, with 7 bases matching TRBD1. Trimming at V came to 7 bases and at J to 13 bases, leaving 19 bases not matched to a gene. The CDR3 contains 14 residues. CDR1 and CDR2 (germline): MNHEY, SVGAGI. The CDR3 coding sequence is TGTGCCAGCACCCGACATTCCGGGACAGCGAGGGAATACTTC. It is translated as CASTRHSGTAREYF.

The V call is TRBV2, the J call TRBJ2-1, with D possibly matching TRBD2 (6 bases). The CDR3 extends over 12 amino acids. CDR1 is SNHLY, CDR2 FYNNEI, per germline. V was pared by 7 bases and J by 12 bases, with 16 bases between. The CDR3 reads CASTTEGRRQFF. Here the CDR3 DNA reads TGTGCCAGCACCACGGAGGGGCGGAGGCAGTTCTTC.

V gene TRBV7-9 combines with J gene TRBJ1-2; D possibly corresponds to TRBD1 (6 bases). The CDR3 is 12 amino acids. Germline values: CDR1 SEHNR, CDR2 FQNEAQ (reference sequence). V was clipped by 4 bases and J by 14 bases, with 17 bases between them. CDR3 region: CASSYTDSRRTF. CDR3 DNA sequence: TGTGCCAGCAGCTACACGGACAGTAGGAGGACCTTC.

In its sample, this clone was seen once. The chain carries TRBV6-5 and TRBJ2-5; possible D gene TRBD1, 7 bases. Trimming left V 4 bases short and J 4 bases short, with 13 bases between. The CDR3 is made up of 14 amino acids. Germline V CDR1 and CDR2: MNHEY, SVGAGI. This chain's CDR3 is CASSSGGTAETQYF. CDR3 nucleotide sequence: TGTGCCAGCAGTTCGGGCGGGACAGCAGAGACCCAGTACTTC.

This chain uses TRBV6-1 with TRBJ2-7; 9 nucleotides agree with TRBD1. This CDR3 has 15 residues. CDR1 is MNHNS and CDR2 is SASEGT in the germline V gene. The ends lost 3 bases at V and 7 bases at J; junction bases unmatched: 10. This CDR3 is CASSEPGQGWFEQYF. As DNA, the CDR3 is TGTGCCAGCAGTGAGCCGGGACAGGGCTGGTTTGAGCAGTACTTC.

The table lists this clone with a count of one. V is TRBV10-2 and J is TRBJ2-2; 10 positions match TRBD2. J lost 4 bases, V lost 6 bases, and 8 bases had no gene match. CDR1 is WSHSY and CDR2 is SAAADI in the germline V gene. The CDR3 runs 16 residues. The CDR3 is CASRTSGRGSTGELFF. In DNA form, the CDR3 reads TGCGCCAGCAGGACTAGCGGGCGGGGTTCCACCGGGGAGCTGTTTTTT.

CDR3 region: CSVARPGTSGRAEQFF. CDR3 DNA sequence: TGCAGCGTTGCTAGACCCGGGACTAGCGGGAGGGCTGAGCAGTTCTTC. The chain couples TRBV29-1 to TRBJ2-1; 16 nucleotides line up with TRBD2. Germline CDR1 and CDR2: SQVTM and ANQGSEA. This CDR3 contains 16 residues. The V and J ends lost 4 bases and 9 bases, in that order; junction bases with no gene match: 9.

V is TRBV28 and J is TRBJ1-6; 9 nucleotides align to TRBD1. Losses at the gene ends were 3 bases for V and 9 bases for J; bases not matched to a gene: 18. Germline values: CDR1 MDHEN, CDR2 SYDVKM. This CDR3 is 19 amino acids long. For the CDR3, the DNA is TGTGCCAGCAGTTTTTGGGATGCGGGGACAGGGACGGTCGGTTCACCCCTCCACTTT. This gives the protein CASSFWDAGTGTVGSPLHF.

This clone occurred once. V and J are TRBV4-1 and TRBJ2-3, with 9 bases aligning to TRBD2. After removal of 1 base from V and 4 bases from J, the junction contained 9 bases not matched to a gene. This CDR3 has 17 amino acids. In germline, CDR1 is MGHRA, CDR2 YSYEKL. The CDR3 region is CASSQGISGSVADTQYF. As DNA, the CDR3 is TGCGCCAGCAGCCAAGGTATTAGCGGGAGTGTCGCAGATACGCAGTATTTT.

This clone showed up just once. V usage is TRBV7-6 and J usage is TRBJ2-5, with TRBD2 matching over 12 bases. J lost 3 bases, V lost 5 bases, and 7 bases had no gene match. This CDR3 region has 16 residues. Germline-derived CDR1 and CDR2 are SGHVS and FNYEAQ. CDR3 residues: CASSRTSGMGEETQYF. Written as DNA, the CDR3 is TGTGCCAGCAGCCGGACTAGCGGGATGGGGGAAGAGACCCAGTACTTC.

CDR3 loop: CASSLNTGELFF. The CDR3 DNA reads TGTGCCAGCAGCTTGAACACCGGGGAGCTGTTTTTT. The chain employs TRBV7-9 and TRBJ2-2; no definite D call. CDR1 and CDR2 (germline): SEHNR, FQNEAQ (reference sequence). The CDR3 length is 12 residues. V dropped 3 bases and J dropped 1 base, with 0 bases sitting between them.

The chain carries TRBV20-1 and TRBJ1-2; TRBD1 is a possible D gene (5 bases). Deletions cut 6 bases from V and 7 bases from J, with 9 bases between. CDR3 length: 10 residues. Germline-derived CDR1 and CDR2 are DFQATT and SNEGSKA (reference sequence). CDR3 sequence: CSAPTAGYTF. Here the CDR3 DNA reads TGCAGTGCCCCGACAGCTGGCTACACCTTC.

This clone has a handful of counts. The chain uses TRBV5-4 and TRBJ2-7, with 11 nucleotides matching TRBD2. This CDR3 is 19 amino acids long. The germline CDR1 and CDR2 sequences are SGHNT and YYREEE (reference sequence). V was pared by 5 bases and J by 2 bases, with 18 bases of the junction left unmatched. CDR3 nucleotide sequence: TGTGCCAGCAGTCCTGCCCCCCCGCTGACTAGCGGGATTCCCTACGAGCAGTACTTC. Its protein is CASSPAPPLTSGIPYEQYF.

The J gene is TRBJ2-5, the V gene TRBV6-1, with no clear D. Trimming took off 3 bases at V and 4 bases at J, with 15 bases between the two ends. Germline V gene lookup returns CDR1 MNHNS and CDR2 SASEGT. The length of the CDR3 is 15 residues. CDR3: CASSEGWVVGETQYF. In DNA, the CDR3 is TGTGCCAGCAGTGAGGGTTGGGTTGTGGGAGAGACCCAGTACTTC.

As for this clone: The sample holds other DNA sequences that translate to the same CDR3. The CDR3 loop reads CASSGQGRKNIQYF. CDR3 in DNA: TGTGCCAGCAGTGGCCAGGGAAGGAAGAACATTCAGTACTTC. The V gene is TRBV2, the J gene TRBJ2-4; D perhaps matches TRBD1 (5 bases). Germline lookup yields CDR1 SNHLY and CDR2 FYNNEI. V lost 4 bases to trimming and J lost 7 bases, with 14 bases between them. The CDR3 loop spans 14 amino acids.

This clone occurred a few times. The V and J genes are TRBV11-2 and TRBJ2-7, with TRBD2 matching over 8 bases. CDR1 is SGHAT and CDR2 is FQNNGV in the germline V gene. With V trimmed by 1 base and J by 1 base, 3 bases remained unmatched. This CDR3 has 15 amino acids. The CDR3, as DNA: TGTGCCAGCAGCTTAGTGGCTAGCGGGTCCTACGAGCAGTACTTC. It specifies CASSLVASGSYEQYF.

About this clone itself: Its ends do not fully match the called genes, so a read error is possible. The CDR3 nucleotides are TGCGCCAGCAGCCAAGGGGAGCGGGGGACCTACGAGCAGTACTTC. This sequence encodes CASSQGERGTYEQYF. The chain employs TRBV5-4 and TRBJ2-7; 8 nucleotides align to TRBD2. Per the germline V gene, CDR1 is SGHNT and CDR2 is YYREEE (reference sequence). The CDR3 sequence is 15 residues long.

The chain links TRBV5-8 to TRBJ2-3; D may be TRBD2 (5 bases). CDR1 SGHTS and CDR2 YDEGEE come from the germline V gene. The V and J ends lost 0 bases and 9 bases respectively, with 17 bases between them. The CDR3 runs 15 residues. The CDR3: CASSLVAGALPTQYF. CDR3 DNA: TGTGCCAGCAGCTTGGTTGCGGGCGCCTTGCCGACGCAGTATTTT. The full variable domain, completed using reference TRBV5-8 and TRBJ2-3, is EAGVTQSPTHLIKTRGQQATLRCSPISGHTSVYWYQQALGLGLQFLLWYDEGEERNRGNFPPRFSGRQFPNYSSELNVNALELEDSALYLCASSLVAGALPTQYFGPGTRLTVL.

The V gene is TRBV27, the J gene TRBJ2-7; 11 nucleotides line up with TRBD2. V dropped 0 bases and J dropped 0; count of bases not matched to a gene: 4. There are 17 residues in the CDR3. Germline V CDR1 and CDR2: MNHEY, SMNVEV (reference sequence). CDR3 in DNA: TGTGCCAGCAGTTTATCACTAGCGGGAGCCTCCTCCTACGAGCAGTACTTC. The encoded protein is CASSLSLAGASSYEQYF.

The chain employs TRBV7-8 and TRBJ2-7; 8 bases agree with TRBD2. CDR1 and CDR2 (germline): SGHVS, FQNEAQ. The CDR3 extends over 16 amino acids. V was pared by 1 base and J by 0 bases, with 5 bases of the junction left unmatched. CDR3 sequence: CASSLVSGAISYEQYF. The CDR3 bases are TGTGCCAGCAGCTTAGTTAGCGGGGCTATCTCCTACGAGCAGTACTTC.

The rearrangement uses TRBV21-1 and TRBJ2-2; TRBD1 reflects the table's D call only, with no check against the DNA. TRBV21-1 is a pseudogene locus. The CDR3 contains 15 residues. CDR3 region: CASTKRGQNTGELFF. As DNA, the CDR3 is TGTGCCAGCACCAAAAGGGGACAGAACACCGGGGAGCTGTTTTTT.

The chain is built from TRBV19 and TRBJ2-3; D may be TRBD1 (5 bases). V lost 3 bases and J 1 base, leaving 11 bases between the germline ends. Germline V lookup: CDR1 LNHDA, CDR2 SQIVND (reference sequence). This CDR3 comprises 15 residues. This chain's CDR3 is CASSITTVGTDTQYF. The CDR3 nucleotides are TGTGCCAGTAGTATTACGACAGTTGGCACAGATACGCAGTATTTT.

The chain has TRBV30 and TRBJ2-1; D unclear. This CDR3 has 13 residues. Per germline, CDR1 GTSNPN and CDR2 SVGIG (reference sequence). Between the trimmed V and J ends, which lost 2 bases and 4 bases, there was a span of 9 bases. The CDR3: CAWSQNQYNEQFF. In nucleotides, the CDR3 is TGTGCCTGGAGTCAAAATCAGTACAATGAGCAGTTCTTC.